Each of the 16 T cell receptor beta chains below was sequenced from the same sample in a study of T cell responses to AZD1222 COVID-19 vaccine. The assay was immunoSEQ multiplex PCR, and TCRdb's table has in-frame clones only and misses some. Among tens of thousands of clones listed, roughly 88% were seen once. This material consisted of peripheral blood, taken on day 0 of AZD1222 vaccination. Receptors originate from an adult in good health.

V is TRBV11-2 and J is TRBJ2-7, with D tentatively TRBD1 (5 bases). The CDR3 runs to 12 residues. Deletions cut 5 bases from V and 3 bases from J, with 8 bases between. Germline CDR1 SGHAT, CDR2 FQNNGV. CDR3 in amino acids: CASSHQGYEQYF. The DNA of the CDR3 is TGTGCCAGCAGCCATCAGGGCTACGAGCAGTACTTC.

J is TRBJ2-1 and V is TRBV28; 7 positions agree with TRBD2. J lost 9 bases, V lost 8 bases, and 1 base had no gene match. The CDR3 runs 10 residues. Germline V lookup: CDR1 MDHEN, CDR2 SYDVKM. This chain's CDR3 is CASGRGEQFF. In DNA, the CDR3 is TGTGCCAGCGGGAGGGGTGAGCAGTTCTTC.

This chain links TRBV7-9 with TRBJ2-7, with unresolved D. Trimming shortened V by 5 bases and J by 4 bases, and 21 bases separated the two germline ends. The CDR3 consists of 16 residues. Germline-derived CDR1 and CDR2 are SEHNR and FQNEAQ (reference sequence). The CDR3 DNA sequence: TGTGCCAGCAGCGGGCCCACACACGCCGGACCTTACGAGCAGTACTTC. Its translation is CASSGPTHAGPYEQYF.

V is TRBV7-2 and J is TRBJ1-3; no firm D call. CDR1 SGHTA and CDR2 FQGNSA come from the germline V gene. The CDR3 extends over 14 amino acids. The V end lost 6 bases, the J end lost 0 bases, and 9 bases lay between the germline ends. DNA for the CDR3: TGTGCCAGCAGTTTAATAAGCTCTGGAAACACCATATATTTT. Translating gives CASSLISSGNTIYF.

The chain is built from TRBV20-1 and TRBJ1-2, with a weak D call TRBD1 (6 bases). The germline V gene has CDR1 DFQATT and CDR2 SNEGSKA (reference sequence). V gave up 3 bases and J gave up 2 bases, with 10 bases separating them. The CDR3 loop spans 13 amino acids. Here the CDR3 reads CSASTGMNYGYTF. The CDR3 DNA reads TGCAGTGCTAGTACAGGGATGAACTATGGCTACACCTTC.

This sequence joins TRBV11-3 and TRBJ2-3; D is perhaps TRBD2 (6 bases). V was cut by 3 bases and J by 0 bases, with 10 bases left in between. The CDR3 contains 15 residues. From germline, CDR1 is SGHNT and CDR2 YENEEA. The CDR3 loop is CASSFDGTSTDTQYF. CDR3 nucleotide sequence: TGTGCCAGCAGCTTTGACGGGACTAGCACAGATACGCAGTATTTT.

V is TRBV4-1 and J is TRBJ2-3, with 9 nucleotides matching TRBD1. J gave up 7 bases and V 4 bases, and 6 bases lay outside the gene matches. The CDR3 runs to 14 residues. Germline V gives CDR1 MGHRA, CDR2 YSYEKL. The CDR3 coding sequence is TGCGCCAGCAGCCCAACAGGGGGCAGGAATACGCAGTATTTT. Translation gives CASSPTGGRNTQYF.

This rearrangement joins TRBV19 to TRBJ2-2; 15 nucleotides agree with TRBD2. From germline, CDR1 is LNHDA and CDR2 SQIVND (reference sequence). The CDR3 length is 16 residues. The V and J ends lost 5 bases and 7 bases, in that order; junction bases with no gene match: 5. CDR3 in amino acids: CASSPGLAGGGGELFF. The DNA of the CDR3 is TGTGCCAGTAGTCCGGGACTAGCGGGAGGAGGCGGGGAGCTGTTTTTT.

The rearrangement uses TRBV9 and TRBJ2-2; tentatively, D is TRBD2 (7 bases). Per the germline V gene, CDR1 is SGDLS and CDR2 is YYNGEE. This CDR3 is built from 15 residues. Trimming cost V 4 bases and J 6 bases, with 16 bases left between them. CDR3 amino acids: CASSPVGGAAGELFF. Here the CDR3 DNA reads TGTGCCAGCAGCCCAGTAGGGGGGGCGGCCGGGGAGCTGTTTTTT.

The chain recombines TRBV9 with TRBJ2-5, with TRBD2 identical over 12 bases. CDR1 is SGDLS, CDR2 YYNGEE, per germline. V gave up 3 bases and J gave up 3 bases; unmatched junction bases: 6. The CDR3 is 16 amino acids. In DNA form, the CDR3 reads TGTGCCAGCAGCGCGGGACTAGCGGGCTGGGAAGAGACCCAGTACTTC. This codes for CASSAGLAGWEETQYF.

This sequence joins TRBV12-3 or TRBV12-4 and TRBJ1-5; TRBD1 might be the D (5 bases). The V gene lost 6 bases and the J gene lost 5 bases, with 11 bases spanning the gap. There are 13 residues in the CDR3. DNA for the CDR3: TGTGCCAGCAGGCCAGGGAGGGATCAGCCCCAGCATTTT. It encodes CASRPGRDQPQHF.

The chain combines TRBV7-2 with TRBJ2-7; D not resolved. The V gene lost 3 bases and the J gene lost 0 bases, with 12 bases spanning the gap. The CDR3 consists of 15 residues. Germline CDR1 and CDR2: SGHTA and FQGNSA. DNA of the CDR3: TGTGCCAGCAGCTTTAGTAGCAGGTCCTCCTACGAGCAGTACTTC. This encodes CASSFSSRSSYEQYF.

The rearrangement links TRBV5-1 to TRBJ1-3; 7 bases are a match to TRBD1. Germline V gene data show CDR1 as SGHRS and CDR2 as YFSETQ. This CDR3 has 14 residues. J gave up 3 bases and V 2 bases, and 2 bases lay outside the gene matches. The CDR3 here is CASSLGGFGNTIYF. The CDR3 DNA sequence: TGCGCCAGCAGCTTAGGGGGCTTTGGAAACACCATATATTTT.

This chain uses TRBV28 with TRBJ1-5; the D is unclear. Germline V gene data show CDR1 as MDHEN and CDR2 as SYDVKM. V was pared by 8 bases and J by 0 bases, with 8 bases between. CDR3 length: 13 residues. CDR3 bases: TGTGCCAGCCAAAGTTATAGCAATCAGCCCCAGCATTTT. Translated, it gives CASQSYSNQPQHF.

The chain links TRBV4-1 to TRBJ2-1, with no clear D. This CDR3 is 16 amino acids long. CDR1 is MGHRA, CDR2 YSYEKL, per germline. The V and J ends lost 0 bases and 8 bases respectively, with 17 bases between them. The CDR3: CASSQDLARLWDEQFF. Here the CDR3 DNA reads TGCGCCAGCAGCCAAGATCTCGCGAGGCTTTGGGATGAGCAGTTCTTC.

The CDR3 spells CASSSQGFRTQYF. The CDR3 nucleotides read TGTGCCAGCAGTTCCCAGGGTTTTCGTACGCAGTATTTT. The gene calls are TRBV6-5 and TRBJ2-3; D perhaps matches TRBD1 (5 bases). Germline V lookup: CDR1 MNHEY, CDR2 SVGAGI. The V and J ends lost 4 bases and 8 bases respectively, with 13 bases between them. The CDR3 is made up of 13 amino acids.